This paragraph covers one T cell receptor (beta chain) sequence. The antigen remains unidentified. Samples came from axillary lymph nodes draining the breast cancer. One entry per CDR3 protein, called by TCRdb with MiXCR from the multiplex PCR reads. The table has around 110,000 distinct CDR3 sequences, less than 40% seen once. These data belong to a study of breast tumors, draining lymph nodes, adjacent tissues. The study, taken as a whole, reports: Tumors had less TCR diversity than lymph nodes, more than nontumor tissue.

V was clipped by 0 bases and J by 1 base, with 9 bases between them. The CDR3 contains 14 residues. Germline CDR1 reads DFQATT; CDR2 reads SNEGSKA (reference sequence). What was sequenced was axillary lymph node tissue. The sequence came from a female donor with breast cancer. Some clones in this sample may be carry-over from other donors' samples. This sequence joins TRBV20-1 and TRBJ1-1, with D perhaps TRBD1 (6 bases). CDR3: CSAREGARNTEAFF. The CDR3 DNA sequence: TGCAGTGCTAGAGAGGGGGCGCGGAACACTGAAGCTTTCTTT.